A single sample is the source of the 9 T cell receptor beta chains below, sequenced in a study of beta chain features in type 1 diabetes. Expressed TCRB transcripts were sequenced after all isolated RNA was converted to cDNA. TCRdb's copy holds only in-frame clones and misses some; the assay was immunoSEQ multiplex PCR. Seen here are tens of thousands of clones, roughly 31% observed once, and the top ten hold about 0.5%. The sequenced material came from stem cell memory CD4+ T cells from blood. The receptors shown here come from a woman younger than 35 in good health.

The CDR3 here is CASSLQGNPYGYTF. The CDR3 nucleotides are TGTGCCAGCAGCCTACAGGGCAATCCGTATGGCTACACCTTC. The rearrangement uses TRBV14 and TRBJ1-2, with D possibly matching TRBD1 (6 bases). CDR1 and CDR2 (germline): SGHDN, FVKESK. Trimming took 4 bases from V and 5 from J, leaving 14 bases between them. This CDR3 is 14 amino acids long.

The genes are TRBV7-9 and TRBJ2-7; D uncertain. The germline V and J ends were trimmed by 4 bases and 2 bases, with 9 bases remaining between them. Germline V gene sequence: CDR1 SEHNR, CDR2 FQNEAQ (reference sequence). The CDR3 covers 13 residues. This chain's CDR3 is CASSSPGPYEQYF. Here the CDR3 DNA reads TGTGCCAGCAGCTCCCCCGGTCCCTACGAGCAGTACTTC.

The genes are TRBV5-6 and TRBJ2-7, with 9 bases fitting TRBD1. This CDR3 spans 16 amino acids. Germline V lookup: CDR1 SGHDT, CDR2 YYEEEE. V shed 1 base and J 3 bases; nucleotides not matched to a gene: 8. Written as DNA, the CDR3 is TGTGCCAGCAGCTTGCCCGGGGGACAGGGCGGCTACGAGCAGTACTTC. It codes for CASSLPGGQGGYEQYF. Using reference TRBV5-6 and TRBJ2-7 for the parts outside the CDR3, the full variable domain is DAGVTQSPTHLIKTRGQQVTLRCSPKSGHDTVSWYQQALGQGPQFIFQYYEEEERQRGNFPDRFSGHQFPNYSSELNVNALLLGDSALYLCASSLPGGQGGYEQYFGPGTRLTVT.

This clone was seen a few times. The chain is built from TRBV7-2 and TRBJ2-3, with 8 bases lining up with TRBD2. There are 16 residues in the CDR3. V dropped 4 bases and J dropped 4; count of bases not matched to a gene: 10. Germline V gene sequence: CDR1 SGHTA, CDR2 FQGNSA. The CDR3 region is CASSSQGAGGPDTQYF. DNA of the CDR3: TGTGCCAGCAGCTCACAAGGGGCGGGGGGACCAGATACGCAGTATTTT.

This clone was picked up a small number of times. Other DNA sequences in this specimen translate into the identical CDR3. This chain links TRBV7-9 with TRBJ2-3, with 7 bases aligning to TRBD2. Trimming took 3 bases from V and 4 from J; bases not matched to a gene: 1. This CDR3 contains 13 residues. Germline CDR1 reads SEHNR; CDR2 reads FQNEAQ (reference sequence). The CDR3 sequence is CASSLAGADTQYF. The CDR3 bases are TGTGCCAGCAGCTTGGCGGGAGCAGATACGCAGTATTTT.

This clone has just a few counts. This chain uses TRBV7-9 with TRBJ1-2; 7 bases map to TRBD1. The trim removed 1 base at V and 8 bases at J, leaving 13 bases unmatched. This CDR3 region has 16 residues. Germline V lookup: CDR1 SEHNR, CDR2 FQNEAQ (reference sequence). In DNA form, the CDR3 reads TGTGCCAGCAGCTTAGAATCGGGCCAGGGGGTTGGCGGCTACACCTTC. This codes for CASSLESGQGVGGYTF.

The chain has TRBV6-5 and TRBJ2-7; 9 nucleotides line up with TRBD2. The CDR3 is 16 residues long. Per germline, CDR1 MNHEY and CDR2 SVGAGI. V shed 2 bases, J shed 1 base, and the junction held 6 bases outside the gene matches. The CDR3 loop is CASSYRREGGSYEQYF. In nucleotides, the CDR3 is TGTGCCAGCAGTTACCGGCGGGAGGGTGGATCCTACGAGCAGTACTTC.

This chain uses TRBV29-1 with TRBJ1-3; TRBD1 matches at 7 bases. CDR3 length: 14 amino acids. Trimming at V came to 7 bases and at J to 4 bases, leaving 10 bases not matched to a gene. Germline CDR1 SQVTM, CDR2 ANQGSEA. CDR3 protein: CSAERGRAGNTIYF. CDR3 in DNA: TGCAGCGCCGAAAGGGGGCGAGCGGGAAACACCATATATTTT.

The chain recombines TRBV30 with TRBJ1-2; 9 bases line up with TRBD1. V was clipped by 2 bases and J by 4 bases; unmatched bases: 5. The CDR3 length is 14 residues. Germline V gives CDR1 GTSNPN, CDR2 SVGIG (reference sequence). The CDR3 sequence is CAWSTGQGAYGYTF. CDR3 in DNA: TGTGCCTGGAGTACGGGACAGGGAGCCTATGGCTACACCTTC.